This is a list of T cell receptor beta chains from one sample in a study of vaccination and CD4 T cells after COVID-19. Their cognate antigens are unknown. TCRdb re-called the PCR reads through MiXCR, storing one row per CDR3 protein. The sample carries roughly 16,000 distinct CDR3 sequences, about 53% recorded once. The material sequenced was cultured CD4+ T cells from blood, taken after SARS-CoV-2 vaccination. These receptors were obtained from a human donor with COVID-19. Both conserved end residues are part of each CDR3. D genes are given only for firm matches. Some rows have no size entry. The others give once, few or many, or a class for an expanded clone.

d_call: -
clone_size: -
j_call: TRBJ2-7
v_call: TRBV24-1
cdr3_nt: TGTGCCACCCCGGGGGCCTACCACTACGAGCAGTACTTC
cdr3_aa: CATPGAYHYEQYF

d_call: TRBD1
clone_size: -
j_call: TRBJ1-4
v_call: TRBV27
cdr3_nt: TGTGCCAGCAGTGCCCGGACAGGGGGCTTGTTTTTT
cdr3_aa: CASSARTGGLFF

d_call: -
clone_size: -
j_call: TRBJ1-2
v_call: TRBV9
cdr3_nt: TGTGCCAGCAGCGTAGAGGGTGATCTAGGAGGCTACACCTTC
cdr3_aa: CASSVEGDLGGYTF

d_call: -
clone_size: once
j_call: TRBJ2-3
v_call: TRBV14
cdr3_nt: TGTGCCAGCAGCCAAGAAGGGCTAGTCGGTGTCAGGTCTCACACAGATACGCAGTATTTT
cdr3_aa: CASSQEGLVGVRSHTDTQYF

d_call: -
clone_size: -
j_call: TRBJ2-6
v_call: TRBV4-1
cdr3_nt: TGCGCCAGCAGCCAAACAGGGACTGGGGCCAACGTCCTGACTTTC
cdr3_aa: CASSQTGTGANVLTF

d_call: -
clone_size: once
j_call: TRBJ1-2
v_call: TRBV27
cdr3_nt: TGTGCCAGCAGTTTAGGGTCCGGCCCTAACTATGGCTACACCTTC
cdr3_aa: CASSLGSGPNYGYTF

d_call: -
clone_size: -
j_call: TRBJ2-5
v_call: TRBV18
cdr3_nt: TGTGCCAGCTCACCTCAAGAGACCCAGTACTTC
cdr3_aa: CASSPQETQYF

d_call: -
clone_size: -
j_call: TRBJ2-3
v_call: TRBV6-1
cdr3_nt: TGTGCCAGCATGAGGGCCCCAGATACGCAGTATTTT
cdr3_aa: CASMRAPDTQYF

d_call: TRBD1
clone_size: -
j_call: TRBJ1-6
v_call: TRBV6-1
cdr3_nt: TGTGCCACCGCAGGGACAGGAAAAATCTCCAATTCACCCCTCCACTTT
cdr3_aa: CATAGTGKISNSPLHF

d_call: -
clone_size: -
j_call: TRBJ1-2
v_call: TRBV7-9
cdr3_nt: TGTGCCAGCAGCTTAACGGAGGGTAAGGGTGGCTACACCTTC
cdr3_aa: CASSLTEGKGGYTF

d_call: -
clone_size: few
j_call: TRBJ1-1
v_call: TRBV20-1
cdr3_nt: TGCAGTGCTCCACCTTCGGGGTCTCCGAACACTGAAGCTTTCTTT
cdr3_aa: CSAPPSGSPNTEAFF

d_call: -
clone_size: -
j_call: TRBJ1-6
v_call: TRBV7-6
cdr3_nt: TGTGCCAGCAGATCCGGGGCCTCCTCTAATTCACCCCTCCACTTT
cdr3_aa: CASRSGASSNSPLHF

d_call: TRBD1
clone_size: -
j_call: TRBJ1-6
v_call: TRBV6-1
cdr3_nt: TGTGCCAGCAGTGCCCCGGGACAGGGTAATTCACCCCTCCTCTTT
cdr3_aa: CASSAPGQGNSPLLF

d_call: -
clone_size: -
j_call: TRBJ1-2
v_call: TRBV7-2
cdr3_nt: TGTGCCAGCAGCTTAGCGGGTTTGGACTATGGCTACACCTTC
cdr3_aa: CASSLAGLDYGYTF

d_call: -
clone_size: -
j_call: TRBJ2-3
v_call: TRBV27
cdr3_nt: TGTGCCAGCAGTCTATCGAGCACAGATACGCAGTATTTT
cdr3_aa: CASSLSSTDTQYF

d_call: -
clone_size: -
j_call: TRBJ1-4
v_call: TRBV7-2
cdr3_nt: TGTGCCAGCAGCAGGAGCATCAGCGAAAAACTGTTTTTT
cdr3_aa: CASSRSISEKLFF

d_call: TRBD1
clone_size: -
j_call: TRBJ2-7
v_call: TRBV20-1
cdr3_nt: TGCAGTGCTAGAGACCCGGACAGGGAGAACGAGCAGTACTTC
cdr3_aa: CSARDPDRENEQYF

d_call: -
clone_size: -
j_call: TRBJ2-7
v_call: TRBV11-2
cdr3_nt: TGTGCCAGCAGACCCCAACAGGGTCACCCCTACGAGCAGTACTTC
cdr3_aa: CASRPQQGHPYEQYF

d_call: -
clone_size: -
j_call: TRBJ1-2
v_call: TRBV11-2
cdr3_nt: TGTGCCAGCAGCTTAGCTCCCGGGAACGATTATGGCTACACCTTC
cdr3_aa: CASSLAPGNDYGYTF

d_call: TRBD1
clone_size: -
j_call: TRBJ2-7
v_call: TRBV5-1
cdr3_nt: TGCGCCAAAACAACCGGGACAGGGGAGGACGAGCAGTACTTC
cdr3_aa: CAKTTGTGEDEQYF

d_call: -
clone_size: few
j_call: TRBJ1-2
v_call: TRBV27
cdr3_nt: TGTGCCAGCCGGGGGGGGGACTATGGCTACACCTTC
cdr3_aa: CASRGGDYGYTF

d_call: -
clone_size: -
j_call: TRBJ2-7
v_call: TRBV16
cdr3_nt: TGTGCCAGCAGCCGTCTCGGGGGCGGCCAGTACTTC
cdr3_aa: CASSRLGGGQYF

d_call: -
clone_size: -
j_call: TRBJ2-7
v_call: TRBV11-2
cdr3_nt: TGTGCCAGCAGCTCTACCGGACCGAGCTACGAGCAGTACTTC
cdr3_aa: CASSSTGPSYEQYF

d_call: -
clone_size: -
j_call: TRBJ1-1
v_call: TRBV7-9
cdr3_nt: TGTGCCAGCAGCTTAGACGGGGATCCCACTGAAGCTTTCTTT
cdr3_aa: CASSLDGDPTEAFF

d_call: -
clone_size: few
j_call: TRBJ2-7
v_call: TRBV7-9
cdr3_nt: TGTGCCAGCAGCCACGCCACCGGCGAGCAGTACTTC
cdr3_aa: CASSHATGEQYF

d_call: TRBD2
clone_size: -
j_call: TRBJ2-7
v_call: TRBV4-3
cdr3_nt: TGCGCCAGCAGCCAAGATACGGGGGGGAGCTCCTACGAGCAGTACTTC
cdr3_aa: CASSQDTGGSSYEQYF

d_call: -
clone_size: -
j_call: TRBJ1-2
v_call: TRBV6-1
cdr3_nt: TGTGCCAGCAGCGCGGCTACTAACTATGGCTACACCTTC
cdr3_aa: CASSAATNYGYTF

d_call: -
clone_size: -
j_call: TRBJ2-1
v_call: TRBV11-3
cdr3_nt: TGTGCCAGCAGCCCCTATGGGGGGGCCCCAGATGAGCAGTTCTTC
cdr3_aa: CASSPYGGAPDEQFF

d_call: -
clone_size: -
j_call: TRBJ2-5
v_call: TRBV30
cdr3_nt: TGTGCCTGGATTCTGGGCCAAGGGACCCAGTACTTC
cdr3_aa: CAWILGQGTQYF

d_call: -
clone_size: -
j_call: TRBJ1-1
v_call: TRBV5-1
cdr3_nt: TGCGCCAGCAGCTGGGGCCCACGGGGGGGGAACACTGAAGCTTTCTTT
cdr3_aa: CASSWGPRGGNTEAFF

d_call: -
clone_size: -
j_call: TRBJ2-7
v_call: TRBV11-2
cdr3_nt: TGTGCCAGCAGCTTGGGGGCAGGGCGGCAGTACTTC
cdr3_aa: CASSLGAGRQYF

d_call: -
clone_size: -
j_call: TRBJ1-5
v_call: TRBV28
cdr3_nt: TGTGCCAGCGTTCCCCAGCGTGGCAATCAGCCCCAGCATTTT
cdr3_aa: CASVPQRGNQPQHF

d_call: TRBD1
clone_size: -
j_call: TRBJ1-5
v_call: TRBV19
cdr3_nt: TGTGCCAGTAGTATAGACGGGACAGATAGCAATCAGCCCCAGCATTTT
cdr3_aa: CASSIDGTDSNQPQHF

d_call: -
clone_size: few
j_call: TRBJ1-6
v_call: TRBV7-2
cdr3_nt: TGTGCCAGCAGCTTATGGATTAGTTCGAGCTCCTATAATTCACCCCTCCACTTT
cdr3_aa: CASSLWISSSSYNSPLHF

d_call: -
clone_size: few
j_call: TRBJ1-2
v_call: TRBV28
cdr3_nt: TGTGCCAGCAGGCCAGGGGCCCGAAATAACTATGGCTACACCTTC
cdr3_aa: CASRPGARNNYGYTF

d_call: -
clone_size: -
j_call: TRBJ2-7
v_call: TRBV6-1
cdr3_nt: TGTGCCAGCAGCCCCGCCGGGTACGAGCAGTACTTC
cdr3_aa: CASSPAGYEQYF

d_call: -
clone_size: few
j_call: TRBJ1-6
v_call: TRBV6-1
cdr3_nt: TGTGCCAGCACACTCACGGCCAGGGGTTCCTATAATTCACCCCTCCACTTT
cdr3_aa: CASTLTARGSYNSPLHF

d_call: TRBD2
clone_size: -
j_call: TRBJ2-4
v_call: TRBV20-1
cdr3_nt: TGCAGTGCTGCGGGGGACCCAGCCAAAAACATTCAGTACTTC
cdr3_aa: CSAAGDPAKNIQYF

d_call: TRBD1
clone_size: few
j_call: TRBJ2-5
v_call: TRBV20-1
cdr3_nt: TGCAGTGCTAGGGACAGGAGGCAAGAGACCCAGTACTTC
cdr3_aa: CSARDRRQETQYF

d_call: TRBD2
clone_size: -
j_call: TRBJ2-5
v_call: TRBV6-1
cdr3_nt: TGTGCCAGCAGGCGCCAGCCGTCTAGCGGGGGACAAGAGACCCAGTACTTC
cdr3_aa: CASRRQPSSGGQETQYF

d_call: TRBD1
clone_size: few
j_call: TRBJ2-2
v_call: TRBV7-2
cdr3_nt: TGTGCCAGCAGCTTAGCGTTGCCCCAGGGGGCGTTGTTAGTCACCGGGGAGCTGTTTTTT
cdr3_aa: CASSLALPQGALLVTGELFF

d_call: -
clone_size: -
j_call: TRBJ2-7
v_call: TRBV7-3
cdr3_nt: TGTGCCAGCAGCTTAACACGAGGGAGCTCCTACGAGCAGTACTTC
cdr3_aa: CASSLTRGSSYEQYF

d_call: TRBD2
clone_size: -
j_call: TRBJ2-5
v_call: TRBV2
cdr3_nt: TGTGCCACCCGGGCGGGGGAGCAAGAGACCCAGTACTTC
cdr3_aa: CATRAGEQETQYF

d_call: TRBD1
clone_size: few
j_call: TRBJ1-2
v_call: TRBV19
cdr3_nt: TGTGCCAGTACCAATCTAGGGACAGAAAACTATGGCTACACCTTC
cdr3_aa: CASTNLGTENYGYTF

d_call: -
clone_size: -
j_call: TRBJ1-2
v_call: TRBV20-1
cdr3_nt: TGCAGTGCTAAAATAAGAACAGGGCCCCGCAGTGGCTACACCTTC
cdr3_aa: CSAKIRTGPRSGYTF

d_call: -
clone_size: few
j_call: TRBJ1-1
v_call: TRBV7-7
cdr3_nt: TGTGCTAGCAGCTTAGAGGTCCACACTGAAGCTTTCTTT
cdr3_aa: CASSLEVHTEAFF

d_call: -
clone_size: -
j_call: TRBJ2-4
v_call: TRBV7-8
cdr3_nt: TGTGCCAGCAGCCTCCCCCCTAGGGGAAACATTCAGTACTTC
cdr3_aa: CASSLPPRGNIQYF

d_call: -
clone_size: -
j_call: TRBJ1-5
v_call: TRBV6-2/TRBV6-3
cdr3_nt: TGTGCCAGCAGCCGGGGGGCGACACTTAGCAATCAGCCCCAGCATTTT
cdr3_aa: CASSRGATLSNQPQHF

d_call: -
clone_size: -
j_call: TRBJ2-1
v_call: TRBV6-1
cdr3_nt: TGTGCCAGCAGTCCCAACAGGGAAAACAATGAGCAGTTCTTC
cdr3_aa: CASSPNRENNEQFF

d_call: -
clone_size: few
j_call: TRBJ1-5
v_call: TRBV7-2
cdr3_nt: TGTGCCAGCAGCACCGGGGGGGGGCGCAATCAGCCCCAGCATTTT
cdr3_aa: CASSTGGGRNQPQHF

d_call: -
clone_size: -
j_call: TRBJ2-6
v_call: TRBV10-1
cdr3_nt: TGCGCCAGCAGTGAGTCGATTGGGGGCAACTCTGGGGCCAACGTCCTGACTTTC
cdr3_aa: CASSESIGGNSGANVLTF

d_call: -
clone_size: -
j_call: TRBJ1-4
v_call: TRBV28
cdr3_nt: TGTGCCAGCAACGCCCCGGGGGAAAAACTGTTTTTT
cdr3_aa: CASNAPGEKLFF

d_call: -
clone_size: -
j_call: TRBJ1-5
v_call: TRBV12-3/TRBV12-4
cdr3_nt: TGTGCCAGCAGTTTTGATTGGTATCAGCCCCAGCATTTT
cdr3_aa: CASSFDWYQPQHF

d_call: TRBD1
clone_size: -
j_call: TRBJ1-3
v_call: TRBV11-3
cdr3_nt: TGTGCCAGCAGCTCCAGGGGGCAAAACGGAAACACCATATATTTT
cdr3_aa: CASSSRGQNGNTIYF

d_call: TRBD1
clone_size: few
j_call: TRBJ1-2
v_call: TRBV6-5
cdr3_nt: TGTGCCAGCAGTTACTCGGGGACAGGGGGCGTAGATGGCTACACCTTC
cdr3_aa: CASSYSGTGGVDGYTF

d_call: TRBD2
clone_size: -
j_call: TRBJ2-3
v_call: TRBV7-8
cdr3_nt: TGTGCCAGCAGCTTAGTCCGGGGTAGCGGGGGCGGCACAGATACGCAGTATTTT
cdr3_aa: CASSLVRGSGGGTDTQYF

d_call: -
clone_size: -
j_call: TRBJ2-5
v_call: TRBV10-3
cdr3_nt: TGTGCCATCAAGTCCATGGACGCCATGGAGACCCAGTACTTC
cdr3_aa: CAIKSMDAMETQYF

d_call: TRBD2
clone_size: -
j_call: TRBJ2-7
v_call: TRBV6-2/TRBV6-3
cdr3_nt: TGTGCCAGCAGAACCGGGGGGGCCGTATACGAGCAGTACTTC
cdr3_aa: CASRTGGAVYEQYF

d_call: TRBD1
clone_size: -
j_call: TRBJ2-5
v_call: TRBV19
cdr3_nt: TGTGCCAGTAGGGGGACAGCTCGAGAGACCCAGTACTTC
cdr3_aa: CASRGTARETQYF